This entry describes one T cell receptor (beta chain). Its target is unknown. This entry belongs to a study of T cell responses to AZD1222 COVID-19 vaccine. Study observations and caveats: Clonal diversity was possibly underestimated; the donors were predominantly white British and more often female. Close to half of spike-specific TCRs reportedly recognize unmutated variant regions. Sampling captured repertoires only after the peak T cell response.

TCRdb's table, derived via immunoSEQ multiplex PCR, lists solely in-frame clones and lacks some. The sample has about 160,000 clones; just over 90% are singletons. The V and J ends lost 3 bases and 3 bases, in that order; junction bases with no gene match: 6. The CDR3 has 14 residues. CDR1 is SGDLS, CDR2 YYNGEE, per germline. The J gene is TRBJ2-7, the V gene TRBV9; 7 positions agree with TRBD1. Sequencing was performed on peripheral blood, taken on day 0 of MenACWY control vaccination. This receptor was taken from an adult in good health. The CDR3 coding sequence is TGTGCCAGCAGCGGGGCAGGACAGGACTACGAGCAGTACTTC. Protein sequence: CASSGAGQDYEQYF. Full variable domain (missing parts from reference TRBV9 and TRBJ2-7): DSGVTQTPKHLITATGQRVTLRCSPRSGDLSVYWYQQSLDQGLQFLIQYYNGEERAKGNILERFSAQQFPDLHSELNLSSLELGDSALYFCASSGAGQDYEQYFGPGTRLTVT.